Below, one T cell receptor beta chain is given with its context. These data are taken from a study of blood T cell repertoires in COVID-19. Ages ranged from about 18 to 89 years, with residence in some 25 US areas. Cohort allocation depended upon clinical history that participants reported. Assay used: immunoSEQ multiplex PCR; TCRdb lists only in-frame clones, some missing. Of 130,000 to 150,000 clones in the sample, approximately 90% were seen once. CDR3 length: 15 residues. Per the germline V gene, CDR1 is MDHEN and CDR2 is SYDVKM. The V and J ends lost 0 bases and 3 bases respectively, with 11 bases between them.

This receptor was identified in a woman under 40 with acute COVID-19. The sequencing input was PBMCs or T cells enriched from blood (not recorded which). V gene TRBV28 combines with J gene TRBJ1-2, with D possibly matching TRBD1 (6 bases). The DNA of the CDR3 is TGTGCCAGCAGTTTATGGGCGGGGGCGGACTATGGCTACACCTTC. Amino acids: CASSLWAGADYGYTF.